The rows below give T cell receptor beta chains drawn from one sample of a study of shared T cell receptors in the human thymus. The table came from immunoSEQ multiplex PCR; TCRdb's copy has only in-frame clones and leaves some out. The sample gives roughly 700,000 clones, 88% of which show up once; roughly 0.0097% is in the top ten. A further study also used this sample, focusing on human thymus T cells.

The source material was thymocytes. The receptors come from a boy younger than two with a congenital heart defect. Both conserved end residues are part of each CDR3. The D gene is left open where the match is weak. Not all rows give a size; the values are once, few, many and, for expanded clones, a class.

len: 15
v_gene: TRBV29-1
j_gene: TRBJ2-1
d_gene: TRBD2
abundance: -
CDR3nt: TGCAGCGTTGAAAACTCGCGGGAGACATACAATGAGCAGTTCTTC
CDR3aa: CSVENSRETYNEQFF

len: 17
v_gene: TRBV4-3
j_gene: TRBJ2-2
d_gene: -
abundance: -
CDR3nt: TGCGCCAGCAGCCCCAAGTTTGCAGGGGCGAACACCGGGGAGCTGTTTTTT
CDR3aa: CASSPKFAGANTGELFF

len: 15
v_gene: TRBV28
j_gene: TRBJ2-7
d_gene: TRBD1
abundance: -
CDR3nt: TGTGCCAGCAGTTTCGGGACAGGGCCCTCCTACGAGCAGTACTTC
CDR3aa: CASSFGTGPSYEQYF

len: 14
v_gene: TRBV25-1
j_gene: TRBJ2-3
d_gene: TRBD2
abundance: -
CDR3nt: TGTGCCTCTGAGCCGGGAGGGGGCACAGATACGCAGTATTTT
CDR3aa: CASEPGGGTDTQYF

len: 15
v_gene: TRBV5-4
j_gene: TRBJ2-7
d_gene: -
abundance: -
CDR3nt: TGTGCCAGCAGCTTGGTGGCGGGCGCCGGCCACGAGCAGTACTTC
CDR3aa: CASSLVAGAGHEQYF

len: 11
v_gene: TRBV20-1
j_gene: TRBJ1-1
d_gene: -
abundance: -
CDR3nt: TGCAGTGCTAAAGGGGCCGGTGAAGCTTTCTTT
CDR3aa: CSAKGAGEAFF

len: 14
v_gene: TRBV27
j_gene: TRBJ2-1
d_gene: -
abundance: -
CDR3nt: TGTGCCAGCACCCCCGGAACAGGGTACAATGAGCAGTTCTTC
CDR3aa: CASTPGTGYNEQFF

len: 13
v_gene: TRBV15
j_gene: TRBJ2-2
d_gene: -
abundance: once
CDR3nt: TGTGCCACCAGCAGAGAGGCTGCCGGGGAGCTGTTTTTT
CDR3aa: CATSREAAGELFF

len: 18
v_gene: TRBV30
j_gene: TRBJ2-2
d_gene: TRBD2
abundance: -
CDR3nt: TGTGCCTGGAGTGGGCCGGGACTAGCGGGAGCGAACACCGGGGAGCTGTTTTTT
CDR3aa: CAWSGPGLAGANTGELFF

len: 15
v_gene: TRBV4-2
j_gene: TRBJ2-7
d_gene: TRBD2
abundance: -
CDR3nt: TGTGCCAGCAGCCAAGACAGCGGGAGCTCCTACGAGCAGTACTTC
CDR3aa: CASSQDSGSSYEQYF

len: 20
v_gene: TRBV19
j_gene: TRBJ2-1
d_gene: TRBD2
abundance: -
CDR3nt: TGTGCCAGTAGTCCATATGGACTAGCGGGAGCGGCCCCTTGGGGCAATGAGCAGTTCTTC
CDR3aa: CASSPYGLAGAAPWGNEQFF

len: 14
v_gene: TRBV28
j_gene: TRBJ2-3
d_gene: TRBD1
abundance: -
CDR3nt: TGTGCCATAAACCCACAGGGGGTCACAGATACGCAGTATTTT
CDR3aa: CAINPQGVTDTQYF

len: 15
v_gene: TRBV29-1
j_gene: TRBJ1-2
d_gene: -
abundance: -
CDR3nt: TGCAGCGTTGTTTTTGGGGGGGGAGAGAGCTATGGCTACACCTTC
CDR3aa: CSVVFGGGESYGYTF

len: 18
v_gene: TRBV7-2
j_gene: TRBJ2-7
d_gene: -
abundance: -
CDR3nt: TGTGCCAGCAGCTTGCAGCAGCGGGACACGAACGTCTACTACGAGCAGTACTTC
CDR3aa: CASSLQQRDTNVYYEQYF